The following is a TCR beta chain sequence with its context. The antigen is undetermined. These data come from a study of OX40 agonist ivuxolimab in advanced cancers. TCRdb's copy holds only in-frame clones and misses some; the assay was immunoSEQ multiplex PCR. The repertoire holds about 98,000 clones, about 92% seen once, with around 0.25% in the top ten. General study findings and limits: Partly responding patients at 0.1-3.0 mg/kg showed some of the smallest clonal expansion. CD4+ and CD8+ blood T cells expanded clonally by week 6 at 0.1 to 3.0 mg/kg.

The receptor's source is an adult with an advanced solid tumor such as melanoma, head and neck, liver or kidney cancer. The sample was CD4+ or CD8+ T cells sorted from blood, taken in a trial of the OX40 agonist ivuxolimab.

The CDR3 bases are TGTGCCAGCAGCTATAGCGGGAGCACAGATACGCAGTATTTT. Translation gives CASSYSGSTDTQYF. The chain carries TRBV7-8 and TRBJ2-3, with TRBD2 matching over 7 bases. This CDR3 comprises 14 residues. V trimming: 4 bases; J trimming: 0 bases; junction bases outside the gene matches: 1. Per germline, CDR1 SGHVS and CDR2 FQNEAQ.